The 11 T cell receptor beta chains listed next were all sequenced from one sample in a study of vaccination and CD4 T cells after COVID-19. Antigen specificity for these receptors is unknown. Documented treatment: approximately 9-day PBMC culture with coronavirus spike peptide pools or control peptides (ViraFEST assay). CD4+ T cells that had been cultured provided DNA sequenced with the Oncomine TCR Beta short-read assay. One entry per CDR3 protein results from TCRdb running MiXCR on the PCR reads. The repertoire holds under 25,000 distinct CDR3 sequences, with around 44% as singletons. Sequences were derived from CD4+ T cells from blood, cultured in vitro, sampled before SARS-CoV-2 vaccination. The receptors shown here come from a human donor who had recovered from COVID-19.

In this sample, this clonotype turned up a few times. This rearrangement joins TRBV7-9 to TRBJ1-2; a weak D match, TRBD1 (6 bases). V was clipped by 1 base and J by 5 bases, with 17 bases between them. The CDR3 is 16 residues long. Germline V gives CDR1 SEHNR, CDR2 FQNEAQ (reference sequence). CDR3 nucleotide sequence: TGTGCCAGCAGCTTAGTCGGACCATCTGGACAGTATGGCTACACCTTC. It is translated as CASSLVGPSGQYGYTF.

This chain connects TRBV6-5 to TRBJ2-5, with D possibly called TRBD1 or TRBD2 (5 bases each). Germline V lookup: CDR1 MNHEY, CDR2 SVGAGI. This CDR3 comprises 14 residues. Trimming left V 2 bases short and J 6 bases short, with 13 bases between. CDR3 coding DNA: TGTGCCAGCAGTTACGATGGATGGGGGAAGACCCAGTACTTC. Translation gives CASSYDGWGKTQYF.

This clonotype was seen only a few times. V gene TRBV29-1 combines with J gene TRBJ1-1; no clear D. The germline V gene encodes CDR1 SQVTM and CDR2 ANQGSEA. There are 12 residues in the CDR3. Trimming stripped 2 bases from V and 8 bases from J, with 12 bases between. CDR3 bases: TGCAGCGTTGAAACAGTAGTCCGGGAAGCTTTCTTT. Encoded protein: CSVETVVREAFF.

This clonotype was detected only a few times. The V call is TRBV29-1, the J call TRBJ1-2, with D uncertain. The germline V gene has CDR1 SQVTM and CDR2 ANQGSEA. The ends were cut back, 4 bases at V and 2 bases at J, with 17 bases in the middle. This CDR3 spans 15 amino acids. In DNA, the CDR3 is TGCAGCGTTGTTGTGCCCCCGGTGGAGAACTATGGCTACACCTTC. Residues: CSVVVPPVENYGYTF.

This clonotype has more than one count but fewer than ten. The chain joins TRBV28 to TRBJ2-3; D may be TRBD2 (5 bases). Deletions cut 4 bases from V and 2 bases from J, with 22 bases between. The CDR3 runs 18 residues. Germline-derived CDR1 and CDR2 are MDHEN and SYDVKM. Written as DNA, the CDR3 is TGTGCCAGCAGTTCCCCCTTTAGGCTGGACCGGGACACAGATACGCAGTATTTT. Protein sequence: CASSSPFRLDRDTDTQYF.

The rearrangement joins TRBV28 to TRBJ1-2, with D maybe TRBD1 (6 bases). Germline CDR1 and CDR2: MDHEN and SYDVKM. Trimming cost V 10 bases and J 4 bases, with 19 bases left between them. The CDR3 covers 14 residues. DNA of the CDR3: TGTGCCACCGAAATGTCAGGGGCGGTCTATGGCTACACCTTC. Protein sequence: CATEMSGAVYGYTF.

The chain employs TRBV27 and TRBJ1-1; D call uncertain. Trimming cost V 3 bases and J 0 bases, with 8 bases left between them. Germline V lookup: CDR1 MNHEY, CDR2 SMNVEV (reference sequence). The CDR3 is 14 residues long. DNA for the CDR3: TGTGCCAGCAGTTTGGGCGGATTGAACACTGAAGCTTTCTTT. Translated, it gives CASSLGGLNTEAFF.

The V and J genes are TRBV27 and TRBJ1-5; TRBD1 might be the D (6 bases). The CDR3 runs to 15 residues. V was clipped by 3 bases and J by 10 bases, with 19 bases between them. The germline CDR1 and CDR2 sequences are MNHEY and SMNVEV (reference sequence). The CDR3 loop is CASSFLSARGEPQHF. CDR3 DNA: TGTGCCAGCAGTTTTCTGTCCGCCAGGGGCGAACCCCAGCATTTT.

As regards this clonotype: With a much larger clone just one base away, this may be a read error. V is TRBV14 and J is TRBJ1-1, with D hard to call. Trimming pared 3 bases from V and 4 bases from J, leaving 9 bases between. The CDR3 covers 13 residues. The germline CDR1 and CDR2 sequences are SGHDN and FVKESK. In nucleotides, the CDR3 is TGTGCCAGCAGCCAGGGCCGGCTCACTGAAGCTTTCTTT. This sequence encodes CASSQGRLTEAFF.

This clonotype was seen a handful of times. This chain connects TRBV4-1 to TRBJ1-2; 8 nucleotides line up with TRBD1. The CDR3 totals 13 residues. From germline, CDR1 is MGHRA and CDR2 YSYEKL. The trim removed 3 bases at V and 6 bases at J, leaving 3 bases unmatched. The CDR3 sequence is CASSQETGDGYTF. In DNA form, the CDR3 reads TGCGCCAGCAGCCAGGAGACAGGGGATGGCTACACCTTC.

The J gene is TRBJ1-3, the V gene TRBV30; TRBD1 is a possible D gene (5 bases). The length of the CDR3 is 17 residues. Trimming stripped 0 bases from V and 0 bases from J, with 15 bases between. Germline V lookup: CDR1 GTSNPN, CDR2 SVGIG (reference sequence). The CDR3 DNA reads TGTGCCTGGAGTGTACCGTCCCAGGGAGCCTCTGGAAACACCATATATTTT. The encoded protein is CAWSVPSQGASGNTIYF.